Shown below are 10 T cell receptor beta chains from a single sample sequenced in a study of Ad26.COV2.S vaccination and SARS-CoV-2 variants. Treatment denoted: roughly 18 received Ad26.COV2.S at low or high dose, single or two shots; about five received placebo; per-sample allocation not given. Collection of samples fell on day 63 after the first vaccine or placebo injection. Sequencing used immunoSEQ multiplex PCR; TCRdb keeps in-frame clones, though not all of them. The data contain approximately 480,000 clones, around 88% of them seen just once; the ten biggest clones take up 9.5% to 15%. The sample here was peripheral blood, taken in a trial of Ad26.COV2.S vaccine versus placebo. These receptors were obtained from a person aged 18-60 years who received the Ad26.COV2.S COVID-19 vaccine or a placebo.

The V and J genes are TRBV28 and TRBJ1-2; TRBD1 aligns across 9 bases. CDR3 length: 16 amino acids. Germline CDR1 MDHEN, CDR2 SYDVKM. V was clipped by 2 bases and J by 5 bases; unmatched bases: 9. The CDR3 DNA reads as TGTGCCAGCAGTTTAATAGGGCCGGGACAGGGTTATGGCTACACCTTC. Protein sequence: CASSLIGPGQGYGYTF.

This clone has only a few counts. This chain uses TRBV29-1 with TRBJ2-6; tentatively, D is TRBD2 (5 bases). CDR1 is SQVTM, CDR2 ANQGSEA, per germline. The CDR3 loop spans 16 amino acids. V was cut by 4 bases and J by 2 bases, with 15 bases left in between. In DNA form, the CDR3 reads TGCAGCGTTGTTGTTCCGTTGCGGGCTGGGGCCAACGTCCTGACTTTC. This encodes CSVVVPLRAGANVLTF.

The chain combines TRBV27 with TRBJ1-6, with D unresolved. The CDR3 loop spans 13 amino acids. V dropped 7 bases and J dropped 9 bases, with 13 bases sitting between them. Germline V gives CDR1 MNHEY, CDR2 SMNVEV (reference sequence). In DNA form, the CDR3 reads TGTGCCAGCATGTTGAGGGAGAGTTCACCCCTCCACTTT. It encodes CASMLRESSPLHF.

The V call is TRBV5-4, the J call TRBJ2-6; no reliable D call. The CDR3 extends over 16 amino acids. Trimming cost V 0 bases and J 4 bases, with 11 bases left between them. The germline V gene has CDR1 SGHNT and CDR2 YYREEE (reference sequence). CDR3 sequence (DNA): TGTGCCAGCAGCTTGGTTGGGGTCCCCGGGGCCAACGTCCTGACTTTC. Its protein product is CASSLVGVPGANVLTF.

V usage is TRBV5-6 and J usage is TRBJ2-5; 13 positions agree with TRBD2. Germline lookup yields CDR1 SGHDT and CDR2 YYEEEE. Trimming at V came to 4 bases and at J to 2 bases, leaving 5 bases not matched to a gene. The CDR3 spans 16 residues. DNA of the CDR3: TGTGCCAGCAGCCCGGGGACTAGCGGGATTCAAGAGACCCAGTACTTC. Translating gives CASSPGTSGIQETQYF.

CDR3 sequence: CASSQDSQGENTIYF. DNA of the CDR3: TGTGCCAGCAGCCAAGATTCCCAGGGGGAGAACACCATATATTTT. The chain combines TRBV4-2 with TRBJ1-3, with TRBD1 matching over 7 bases. V dropped 0 bases and J dropped 7; count of bases not matched to a gene: 6. The CDR3 spans 15 residues. The V gene's germline CDR1 is LGHNA and CDR2 YNFKEQ.

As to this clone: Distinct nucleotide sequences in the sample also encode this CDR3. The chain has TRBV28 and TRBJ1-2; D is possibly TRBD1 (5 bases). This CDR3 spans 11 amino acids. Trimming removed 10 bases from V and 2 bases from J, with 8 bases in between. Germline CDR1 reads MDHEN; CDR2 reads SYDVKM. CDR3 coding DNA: TGTGCCACTGGGGGGAACTATGGCTACACCTTC. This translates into CATGGNYGYTF.

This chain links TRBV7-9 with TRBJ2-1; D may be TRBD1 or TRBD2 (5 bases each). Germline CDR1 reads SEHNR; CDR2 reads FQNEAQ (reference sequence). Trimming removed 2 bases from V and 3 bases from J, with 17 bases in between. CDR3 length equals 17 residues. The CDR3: CASSLTGQGPNYNEQFF. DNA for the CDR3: TGTGCCAGCAGCTTAACGGGCCAGGGACCTAACTACAATGAGCAGTTCTTC. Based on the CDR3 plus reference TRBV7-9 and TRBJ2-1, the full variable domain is DTGVSQNPRHKITKRGQNVTFRCDPISEHNRLYWYRQTLGQGPEFLTYFQNEAQLEKSRLLSDRFSAERPKGSFSTLEIQRTEQGDSAMYLCASSLTGQGPNYNEQFFGPGTRLTVL.

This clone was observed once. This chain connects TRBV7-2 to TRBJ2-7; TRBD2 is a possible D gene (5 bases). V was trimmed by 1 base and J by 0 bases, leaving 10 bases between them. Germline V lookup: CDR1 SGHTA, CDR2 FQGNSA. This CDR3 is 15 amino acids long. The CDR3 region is CASSLDPGYSYEQYF. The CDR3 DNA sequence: TGTGCCAGCAGCTTAGATCCGGGGTACTCCTACGAGCAGTACTTC.

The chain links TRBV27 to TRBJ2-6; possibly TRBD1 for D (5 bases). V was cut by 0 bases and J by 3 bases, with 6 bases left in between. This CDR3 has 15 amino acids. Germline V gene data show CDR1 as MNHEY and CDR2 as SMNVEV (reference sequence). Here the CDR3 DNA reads TGTGCCAGCAGTTTATCGGGGCTTGGGGCCAACGTCCTGACTTTC. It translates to CASSLSGLGANVLTF.